This TCR beta chain was retrieved from a study of neurological immune-mediated disorders. Germline CDR1 and CDR2: SGHRS and YFSETQ. V trimming: 6 bases; J trimming: 1 base; junction bases outside the gene matches: 5. This CDR3 is 14 amino acids long. One entry per CDR3 protein, called by TCRdb with MiXCR from the 5' RACE reads. The sample records tens of thousands of distinct CDR3 sequences, 10% to 13% being singletons. This clonotype was seen many times. The sequenced sample consisted of PBMCs. The TCR sequence derives from a woman in her twenties or thirties with HTLV-1-associated myelopathy (HAM/TSP). V gene TRBV5-1 combines with J gene TRBJ2-7; TRBD1 agrees at 9 bases. The DNA of the CDR3 is TGCGCCAGCAAACAGGGGGCTGCATCCTACGAGCAGTACTTC. Translating it yields CASKQGAASYEQYF.